This record looks at one T cell receptor (beta chain) sequence and its context. These data belong to a study of CD8+CD57+ T cells in acquired aplastic anemia. TCR beta VDJ combinations and CDR3 sequences were profiled from genomic DNA. TCRdb recomputed calls from the reads with MiXCR, one row per CDR3 protein. The sample carries roughly 300,000 distinct CDR3 sequences, 50% to 70% recorded once. Deletions cut 5 bases from V and 2 bases from J, with 17 bases between. This CDR3 is built from 16 residues. The germline V gene encodes CDR1 SGHAT and CDR2 FQNNGV. This sequence originates from a human donor with severe aplastic anemia or a healthy control (not recorded which). The sample consisted of sorted CD4+, CD8+, or CD8+CD57+ T cells (not recorded which) from PBMCs. V and J are TRBV11-2 and TRBJ2-3, with a possible D match to TRBD2 (7 bases). CDR3 sequence (DNA): TGTGCCAGCAGCCCAGTAGGGGGGGCCATCACAGATACGCAGTATTTT. Translating it yields CASSPVGGAITDTQYF.